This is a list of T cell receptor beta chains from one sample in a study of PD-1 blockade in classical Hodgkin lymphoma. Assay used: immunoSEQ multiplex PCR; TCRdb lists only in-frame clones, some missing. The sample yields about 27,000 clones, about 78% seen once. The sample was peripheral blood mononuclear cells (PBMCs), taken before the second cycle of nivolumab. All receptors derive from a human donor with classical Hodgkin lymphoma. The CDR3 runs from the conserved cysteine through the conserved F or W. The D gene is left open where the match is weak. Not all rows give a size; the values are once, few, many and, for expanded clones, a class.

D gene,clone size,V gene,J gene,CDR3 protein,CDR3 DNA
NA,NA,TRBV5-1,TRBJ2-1,CASSLEEGFSYNEQFF,TGCGCCAGCAGCTTGGAGGAGGGATTCTCCTACAATGAGCAGTTCTTC
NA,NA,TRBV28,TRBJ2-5,CASTTHQETQYF,TGTGCCAGCACCACCCACCAAGAGACCCAGTACTTC
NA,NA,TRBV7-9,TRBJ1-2,CASSAPRESNYGYTF,TGTGCCAGCAGCGCACCCAGGGAGTCCAACTATGGCTACACCTTC
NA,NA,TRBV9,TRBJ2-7,CASSVVPGPTYEQYF,TGTGCCAGCAGCGTAGTCCCAGGACCTACCTACGAGCAGTACTTC
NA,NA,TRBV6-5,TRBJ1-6,CASSYVGNNSPLHF,TGTGCCAGCAGTTACGTGGGGAATAATTCACCCCTCCACTTT
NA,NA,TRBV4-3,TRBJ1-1,CASSQDRSENTEAFF,TGCGCCAGCAGCCAAGATCGGTCGGAGAACACTGAAGCTTTCTTT
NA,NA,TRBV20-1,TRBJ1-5,CSVGGRQPQHF,TGCAGTGTGGGGGGACGTCAGCCCCAGCATTTT
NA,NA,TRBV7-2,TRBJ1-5,CASSLVGGPSNQPQHF,TGTGCCAGCAGCTTAGTCGGAGGGCCTAGCAATCAGCCCCAGCATTTT
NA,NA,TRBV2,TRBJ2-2,CASSPRQGGAGELFF,TGTGCCAGCAGTCCCCGACAGGGAGGAGCCGGGGAGCTGTTTTTT
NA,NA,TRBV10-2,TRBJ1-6,CASSESGGGNSPLHF,TGCGCCAGCAGTGAGTCGGGAGGGGGAAATTCACCCCTCCACTTT
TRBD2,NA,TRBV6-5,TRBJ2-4,CASSPTPGLENIQYF,TGTGCCAGCAGCCCCACCCCGGGACTAGAAAACATTCAGTACTTC
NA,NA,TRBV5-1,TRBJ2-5,CASSRIGGQETQYF,TGCGCCAGCAGCAGAATCGGAGGACAAGAGACCCAGTACTTC
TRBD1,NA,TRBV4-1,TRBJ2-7,CASSQDAGQGAGEQYF,TGCGCCAGCAGCCAAGATGCGGGGCAGGGGGCGGGCGAGCAGTACTTC
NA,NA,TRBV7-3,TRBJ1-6,CASSLGSTNSPLHF,TGTGCCAGCAGCTTAGGGTCTACTAATTCACCCCTCCACTTT
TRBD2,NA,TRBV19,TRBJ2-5,CASSSGGAGETQYF,TGTGCCAGTAGTAGCGGGGGGGCCGGAGAGACCCAGTACTTC
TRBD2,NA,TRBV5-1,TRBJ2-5,CASSSRGGQETQYF,TGCGCCAGCAGCAGTAGGGGAGGGCAAGAGACCCAGTACTTC
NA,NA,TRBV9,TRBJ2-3,CASSYRSTDTQYF,TGTGCCAGCAGTTACAGGAGCACAGATACGCAGTATTTT
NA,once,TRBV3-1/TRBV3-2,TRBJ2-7,CASIYEQYF,TGTGCCAGCATATACGAGCAGTACTTC
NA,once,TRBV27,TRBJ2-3,CASRLQGTDTQYF,TGTGCCAGCCGACTTCAAGGCACAGATACGCAGTATTTT
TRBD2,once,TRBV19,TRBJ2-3,CASSIAGGTDTQYF,TGTGCCAGTAGTATCGCGGGGGGAACAGATACGCAGTATTTT
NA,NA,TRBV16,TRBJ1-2,CASSQFAGGGYTF,TGTGCCAGCAGCCAATTCGCCGGGGGCGGCTACACCTTC
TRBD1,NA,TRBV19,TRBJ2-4,CATPSGTAKNIQYF,TGTGCCACTCCGTCAGGGACAGCGAAAAACATTCAGTACTTC
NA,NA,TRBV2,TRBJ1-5,CATAPEAISNQPQHF,TGTGCCACGGCCCCTGAGGCAATTAGCAATCAGCCCCAGCATTTT
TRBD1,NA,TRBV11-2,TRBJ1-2,CASSRQGANYGYTF,TGTGCCAGCAGCCGACAGGGAGCTAACTATGGCTACACCTTC
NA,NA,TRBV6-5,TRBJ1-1,CASRRSGEFRAFF,TGTGCCAGCAGACGTTCGGGGGAGTTTCGAGCTTTCTTT
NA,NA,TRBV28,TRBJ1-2,CASSWEIYYGYTF,TGTGCCAGCAGTTGGGAGATTTACTATGGCTACACCTTC
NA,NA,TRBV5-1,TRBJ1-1,CASSLATLQTGPDTEAFF,TGCGCCAGCAGCTTGGCCACTCTTCAGACAGGCCCGGACACTGAAGCTTTCTTT
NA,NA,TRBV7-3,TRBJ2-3,CASSRTVHSTDTQYF,TGTGCCAGCAGCAGGACAGTCCATAGCACAGATACGCAGTATTTT
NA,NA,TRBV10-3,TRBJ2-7,CAISPGLTESSYEQYF,TGTGCCATCAGTCCAGGCTTGACAGAAAGTTCCTACGAGCAGTACTTC
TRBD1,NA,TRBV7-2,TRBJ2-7,CASSRDRGPYEQYF,TGTGCCAGCAGCCGGGACAGGGGACCCTACGAGCAGTACTTC
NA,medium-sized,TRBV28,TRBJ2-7,CASRMATGGLGYF,TGTGCCAGCAGGATGGCAACAGGCGGCCTTGGATACTTC
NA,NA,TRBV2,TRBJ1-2,CASIPGAGANYGYTF,TGTGCCAGCATACCCGGGGCGGGGGCTAACTATGGCTACACCTTC
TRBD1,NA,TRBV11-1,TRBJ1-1,CASSLRTGPNTEAFF,TGTGCCAGCAGCTTACGGACAGGGCCGAACACTGAAGCTTTCTTT